This T cell receptor (beta chain) came from a study of blood T cell repertoires in COVID-19. On the study more broadly: Acute and convalescent COVID-19 specimens originated in the United States, Italy and Spain. Nucleic acid was either cDNA or gDNA, and it came from T cells, B-cell-depleted T cells, or PBMCs.

V was clipped by 0 bases and J by 1 base, with 6 bases between them. CDR3 size: 14 residues. CDR1 and CDR2 from the germline V gene are MNHEY and SVGAGI. The authors' processing: For nucleated cells, counts were estimated from reference gene primer amplification. Sequencing was performed with immunoSEQ multiplex PCR; in TCRdb, only in-frame clones are kept and a portion is missing. That table is the source of V, J and clone size, and D and trimming were worked out from the DNA. The table records 210,000 or so clones, 70% to 90% of them present only once. This chain connects TRBV6-5 to TRBJ1-1; D is undetermined. This receptor was obtained from a woman between 18 and 29 years old who had recovered from COVID-19. Sequencing input: peripheral blood. CDR3 bases: TGTGCCAGCAGTTACTCTCTACGGAACACTGAAGCTTTCTTT. This sequence encodes CASSYSLRNTEAFF.